This T cell receptor (beta chain) was profiled in a study of T-cell memory formation after mild COVID-19. TCRdb reprocessed the 5' RACE reads with MiXCR, giving one entry per CDR3 protein. Of roughly 130,000 distinct CDR3 sequences in the sample, roughly 15% were seen once. CDR1 is LNHDA and CDR2 is SQIVND in the germline V gene (reference sequence). The CDR3 totals 14 residues. V lost 1 base to trimming and J lost 5 bases, with 11 bases between them. This sequence originates from an adult woman who had mild COVID-19 (a few samples of this study predate the infection). Cell type and time point are not known. Sequencing used PBMCs or a T cell subset sorted from them (not recorded which). The V call is TRBV19, the J call TRBJ2-5; tentatively, D is TRBD1 or TRBD2 (5 bases each). The CDR3 sequence: CASSIVGVPETQYF. The CDR3 bases are TGTGCCAGTAGTATAGTGGGGGTTCCGGAGACCCAGTACTTC.